The clone carrying this TCR beta chain turned up a few times. V lost 4 bases, J lost 1 base, and 9 bases lay in between. The CDR3 consists of 14 residues. The data were obtained in a study of T-cell reconstitution after alpha-beta-depleted transplantation in children. Unique molecular identifiers were used to barcode this TCRbeta library. TCRdb itself ran the PCR reads through MiXCR, one entry per CDR3 protein. This table holds more than 250,000 distinct CDR3 sequences, 9.5% to 10% found once. Here the sequenced sample was PBMCs from the stem cell graft donor, taken from the stem cell graft. The receptor was isolated from a human donor who donated a stem cell graft to a child with SCID. This rearrangement joins TRBV12-3 or TRBV12-4 to TRBJ2-3, with D perhaps given as TRBD1 or TRBD2 (5 bases each). The CDR3 region is CASSSVGGTDTQYF. In DNA form, the CDR3 reads TGTGCCAGCAGTTCCGTGGGGGGCACAGATACGCAGTATTTT.